A single sample gave rise to the 24 T cell receptor beta chains below, sequenced in a study of beta chain features in type 1 diabetes (dated by TCRdb to between 2017 and 2018). The library was obtained by the immunoSEQ multiplex PCR assay. The entire isolated RNA was reverse transcribed using the High Capacity cDNA Reverse Transcription Kit, and thus expressed TCRB transcripts were sequenced. The clones in this table, taken by TCRdb from immuneACCESS, are in-frame only. Not every clone is retained; where verified, under half of the shortfall comes from an unresolved V gene, and the cause of the rest is unknown. Within this sample are roughly 350,000 clones, with more than 9.5% of them counted one time only. Together, the top ten hold about 0.015% of the sample. The specimen was naive CD4+ T cells from blood. The meaning of the sample's cell subset or site label: true naive CD4+ T cells. The receptor set was obtained from a woman aged 30 to 39 in good health.

This clone was seen a handful of times. The CDR3 loop is CASSLEDRGGETQYF. CDR3 nucleotide sequence: TGTGCCAGCAGCCTCGAGGACAGGGGGGGAGAGACCCAGTACTTC. The chain has TRBV7-3 and TRBJ2-5, with 10 nucleotides matching TRBD1. Unmatched junction bases numbered 7, after V lost 5 bases and J lost 4 bases. The V gene's germline CDR1 is SGHTA and CDR2 FQGTGA. This CDR3 is 15 amino acids long.

The chain links TRBV27 to TRBJ2-2; the match to TRBD1 covers 9 bases. J lost 5 bases, V lost 4 bases, and 8 bases had no gene match. Looked up from germline, CDR1 is MNHEY and CDR2 is SMNVEV (reference sequence). This CDR3 is built from 16 residues. The CDR3 DNA reads as TGTGCCAGCAGTTCCACAACAGGGGGCGGAACCGGGGAGCTGTTTTTT. Protein product: CASSSTTGGGTGELFF.

This clone was seen only a few times. The chain carries TRBV5-1 and TRBJ2-3; TRBD2 agrees at 9 bases. With V trimmed by 6 bases and J by 5 bases, 10 bases remained unmatched. The CDR3 consists of 15 residues. Germline loops: CDR1 SGHRS, CDR2 YFSETQ. CDR3 residues: CASNWREGRGDTQYF. In DNA form, the CDR3 reads TGCGCCAGCAACTGGCGGGAGGGCCGTGGAGATACGCAGTATTTT.

This clone was counted a few times. This chain uses TRBV7-3 with TRBJ2-1; TRBD1 aligns across 12 bases. The trim removed 5 bases at V and 9 bases at J, leaving 8 bases unmatched. The CDR3 covers 15 residues. Germline-derived CDR1 and CDR2 are SGHTA and FQGTGA. In nucleotides, the CDR3 is TGTGCCAGCAGCACGGGACAGGGGGCGGATGTTGAGCAGTTCTTC. This sequence encodes CASSTGQGADVEQFF.

The chain recombines TRBV6-5 with TRBJ1-1; TRBD1 aligns across 9 bases. V dropped 5 bases and J dropped 9; count of bases not matched to a gene: 10. From germline, CDR1 is MNHEY and CDR2 SVGAGI. The CDR3 has 14 amino acids. CDR3 nucleotide sequence: TGTGCCAGCAGTACAACCGGGACAGGGATGAAAGCTTTCTTT. This translates into CASSTTGTGMKAFF.

The chain recombines TRBV4-3 with TRBJ2-4, with a tentative D call TRBD1 (6 bases). The CDR3 covers 17 residues. Germline V lookup: CDR1 LGHNA, CDR2 YSLEER. V lost 4 bases and J 0 bases, leaving 16 bases between the germline ends. The CDR3 DNA is TGCGCCAGCAGCCCCTTCGTGGACAGCGTAGCCAAAAACATTCAGTACTTC. It translates to CASSPFVDSVAKNIQYF.

This clone was observed a few times. This chain connects TRBV6-5 to TRBJ2-5; possible D gene TRBD2, 5 bases. V was pared by 0 bases and J by 5 bases, with 16 bases between. Germline assignment: CDR1 MNHEY and CDR2 SVGAGI. The CDR3 covers 16 residues. This CDR3 is CASSYSLASRFETQYF. CDR3 sequence (DNA): TGTGCCAGCAGTTACTCGCTAGCATCTCGGTTTGAGACCCAGTACTTC.

This chain uses TRBV28 with TRBJ2-2, with 8 positions matching TRBD1. The CDR3 runs 13 residues. The germline gives CDR1 MDHEN, CDR2 SYDVKM. The V gene end was trimmed by 2 bases and the J gene end by 13 bases; junction bases not matched to a gene: 6. In DNA form, the CDR3 reads TGTGCCAGCAGTTTACCCGGGACAGGAGGGCTGTTTTTT. It translates to CASSLPGTGGLFF.

The V gene is TRBV19, the J gene TRBJ2-2; tentative D call: TRBD1 (5 bases). The germline CDR1 and CDR2 sequences are LNHDA and SQIVND (reference sequence). Trimming took 5 bases from V and 4 from J, leaving 8 bases between them. This CDR3 is built from 13 residues. The CDR3 sequence: CASSPQGTGELFF. The CDR3 DNA follows: TGTGCCAGTAGTCCCCAGGGCACCGGGGAGCTGTTTTTT.

The rearrangement uses TRBV30 and TRBJ2-1; TRBD2 matches at 10 bases. This CDR3 spans 15 amino acids. CDR1 is GTSNPN, CDR2 SVGIG, per germline (reference sequence). V lost 0 bases and J lost 2; bases outside the gene matches: 1. In DNA form, the CDR3 reads TGTGCCTGGAGTGTACTAGCGGGACCCTACAATGAGCAGTTCTTC. As protein: CAWSVLAGPYNEQFF.

This clone was seen only a few times. The J gene is TRBJ2-7, the V gene TRBV5-1; tentatively, D is TRBD1 (5 bases). There are 13 residues in the CDR3. CDR1 and CDR2 (germline): SGHRS, YFSETQ. The V end was cut by 3 bases, the J end by 4 bases, with 11 bases between. In DNA form, the CDR3 reads TGCGCCAGCAGCTGGGGCGGAAAGTACGAGCAGTACTTC. It translates to CASSWGGKYEQYF.

The V and J genes are TRBV4-3 and TRBJ2-2; 11 bases line up with TRBD2. J lost 0 bases, V lost 0 bases, and 3 bases had no gene match. CDR1 and CDR2 from the germline V gene are LGHNA and YSLEER. The CDR3 has 18 amino acids. The DNA for the CDR3 is TGCGCCAGCAGCCAAGAGCCGGGACTAGCGGCGAACACCGGGGAGCTGTTTTTT. Residues: CASSQEPGLAANTGELFF.

The chain has TRBV20-1 and TRBJ2-1; 7 bases map to TRBD2. The CDR3 extends over 11 amino acids. After removal of 7 bases from V and 4 bases from J, the junction contained 1 base not matched to a gene. CDR1 and CDR2 from the germline V gene are DFQATT and SNEGSKA (reference sequence). CDR3 loop: CSGEGYNEQFF. DNA for the CDR3: TGCAGTGGGGAGGGGTACAATGAGCAGTTCTTC.

The count of this clone is one. The chain combines TRBV14 with TRBJ2-1; D is possibly TRBD2 (5 bases). CDR1 and CDR2 from the germline V gene are SGHDN and FVKESK. The CDR3 is 14 amino acids. Trimming took 4 bases from V and 6 from J, leaving 13 bases between them. The CDR3 sequence is CASSPQLDFNEQFF. The CDR3 DNA reads as TGTGCCAGCAGCCCGCAACTAGATTTCAATGAGCAGTTCTTC. Together with reference TRBV14 and TRBJ2-1, the CDR3 gives the full variable domain: EAGVTQFPSHSVIEKGQTVTLRCDPISGHDNLYWYRRVMGKEIKFLLHFVKESKQDESGMPNNRFLAERTGGTYSTLKVQPAELEDSGVYFCASSPQLDFNEQFFGPGTRLTVL.

This clone has only a few counts. The chain links TRBV7-2 to TRBJ2-7, with 9 nucleotides matching TRBD1. CDR3 size: 15 residues. J lost 5 bases, V lost 5 bases, and 10 bases had no gene match. Germline CDR1 and CDR2: SGHTA and FQGNSA. In DNA form, the CDR3 reads TGTGCCAGCAGCGCCTCCGGGACAGGGTCCCACGAGCAGTACTTC. Its protein is CASSASGTGSHEQYF.

The table lists this clone with a few counts. The chain's CDR3 is CATKAGKTLEKLFF. As DNA, the CDR3 is TGTGCCACCAAAGCCGGGAAAACACTTGAAAAACTGTTTTTT. The chain uses TRBV15 and TRBJ1-4, with no clear D. Germline CDR1 and CDR2: LNHNV and YYDKDF (reference sequence). Trimming took off 7 bases at V and 7 bases at J, with 16 bases between the two ends. The CDR3 spans 14 residues.

The rearrangement joins TRBV4-2 to TRBJ2-7; D unresolved. In germline, CDR1 is LGHNA, CDR2 YNFKEQ. V was shortened by 0 bases and J by 2 bases, with 8 bases between the two germline ends. The CDR3 runs to 14 residues. This CDR3 reads CASSQDAGTYEQYF. The CDR3 bases are TGTGCCAGCAGCCAAGATGCAGGTACCTACGAGCAGTACTTC.

This clone was seen a handful of times. The chain joins TRBV5-1 to TRBJ2-1; no definite D call. Germline loops: CDR1 SGHRS, CDR2 YFSETQ. The CDR3 totals 14 residues. V gave up 5 bases and J gave up 0 bases, with 9 bases separating them. The CDR3 region has the DNA TGCGCCAGCAGGACACAAAACTCCTACAATGAGCAGTTCTTC. Protein: CASRTQNSYNEQFF. The complete variable domain, with remaining parts taken from reference TRBV5-1 and TRBJ2-1, reads KAGVTQTPRYLIKTRGQQVTLSCSPISGHRSVSWYQQTPGQGLQFLFEYFSETQRNKGNFPGRFSGRQFSNSRSEMNVSTLELGDSALYLCASRTQNSYNEQFFGPGTRLTVL.

In this sample, this clone turned up a few times. The chain has TRBV7-2 and TRBJ2-7, with 14 bases that match TRBD2. This CDR3 is 16 amino acids long. The J segment lost 5 bases and the V segment lost 1 base, leaving 4 bases of the junction unmatched. CDR1 is SGHTA, CDR2 FQGNSA, per germline. The CDR3 DNA reads TGTGCCAGCAGCTTAGTGGGGACTAGCGGGAGCCACGAGCAGTACTTC. It yields the protein CASSLVGTSGSHEQYF.

The chain joins TRBV30 to TRBJ2-2, with TRBD2 matching over 11 bases. This CDR3 contains 13 residues. With V trimmed by 6 bases and J by 5 bases, 2 bases remained unmatched. Germline CDR1 reads GTSNPN; CDR2 reads SVGIG (reference sequence). The CDR3 sequence: CACGTSGTGELFF. The CDR3 region has the DNA TGTGCCTGCGGGACTAGCGGTACCGGGGAGCTGTTTTTT.

There are a few counts of this clone. The V gene is TRBV19, the J gene TRBJ2-2; a weak D match, TRBD1 (6 bases). Germline values: CDR1 LNHDA, CDR2 SQIVND (reference sequence). CDR3 length: 14 residues. V was clipped by 6 bases and J by 5 bases, with 13 bases between them. The CDR3 sequence: CASRSRGVTGELFF. CDR3 nucleotide sequence: TGTGCCAGTAGGAGCAGGGGCGTAACCGGGGAGCTGTTTTTT.

V gene TRBV15 combines with J gene TRBJ2-7; 14 positions match TRBD2. The CDR3 sequence is 17 residues long. V lost 2 bases to trimming and J lost 3 bases; unmatched junction nucleotides: 6. CDR1 and CDR2 (germline): LNHNV, YYDKDF (reference sequence). The CDR3 loop reads CATSRSGLAGGRYEQYF. The CDR3 DNA is TGTGCCACCAGCAGATCCGGACTAGCGGGGGGACGCTACGAGCAGTACTTC.

The V and J genes are TRBV30 and TRBJ2-7; TRBD1 aligns across 8 bases. J gave up 5 bases and V 4 bases, and 4 bases lay outside the gene matches. From germline, CDR1 is GTSNPN and CDR2 SVGIG (reference sequence). This CDR3 has 12 residues. This CDR3 reads CAWTRTGHEQYF. The CDR3 DNA is TGTGCCTGGACCCGGACAGGGCACGAGCAGTACTTC.

The J gene is TRBJ2-2, the V gene TRBV19; 8 nucleotides match TRBD1. Germline V CDR1 and CDR2: LNHDA, SQIVND (reference sequence). The CDR3 runs 16 residues. V dropped 0 bases and J dropped 5; count of bases not matched to a gene: 5. Written as DNA, the CDR3 is TGTGCCAGTAGTATAGACAGGGGGCAACTAACCGGGGAGCTGTTTTTT. It codes for CASSIDRGQLTGELFF.